The 31 T cell receptor beta chains in this list originate from one sample, sequenced in a study of identical twins. A single record per CDR3 protein comes from TCRdb applying MiXCR to the 5' RACE reads. The repertoire holds about 530,000 distinct CDR3 sequences, with approximately 20% as singletons. These records were also assigned to another study, of yellow fever vaccine responses in identical twins.

Sequencing input: CD4+ T cells sorted from blood. The receptors stem from a woman between 18 and 30 years old in good health.

This clonotype appeared many times. This rearrangement joins TRBV5-1 to TRBJ1-4; D might be TRBD1 (5 bases). CDR3 length: 12 residues. Germline lookup yields CDR1 SGHRS and CDR2 YFSETQ. V was trimmed by 3 bases and J by 8 bases, leaving 8 bases between them. The CDR3 is CASSSSGEKLFF. DNA of the CDR3: TGCGCCAGCAGCTCATCAGGGGAAAAACTGTTTTTT.

This clonotype was found a few times. The V and J genes are TRBV14 and TRBJ2-5; a weak D match, TRBD1 (5 bases). The CDR3 is 15 amino acids. CDR1 and CDR2 from the germline V gene are SGHDN and FVKESK. Trimming removed 0 bases from V and 2 bases from J, with 10 bases in between. CDR3 amino acids: CASSQDWGSQETQYF. DNA of the CDR3: TGTGCCAGCAGCCAAGATTGGGGCAGTCAAGAGACCCAGTACTTC.

This sequence joins TRBV6-2 or TRBV6-3 and TRBJ1-1; D ambiguous. CDR1 MNHEY and CDR2 SVGEGT come from the germline V gene. The CDR3 has 14 residues. Trimming took 4 bases from V and 0 from J, leaving 9 bases between them. CDR3 nucleotides: TGTGCCAGCAGTTCAGGCAGATTGAACACTGAAGCTTTCTTT. This codes for CASSSGRLNTEAFF.

Only a few counts were recorded for this clonotype. V gene TRBV2 combines with J gene TRBJ2-3, with 9 positions matching TRBD2. The germline gives CDR1 SNHLY, CDR2 FYNNEI. Losses at the gene ends were 6 bases for V and 0 bases for J; bases not matched to a gene: 10. The CDR3 runs 17 residues. CDR3 residues: CASRDYRLAASTDTQYF. Written as DNA, the CDR3 is TGTGCCAGCAGAGACTACCGACTAGCGGCTAGCACAGATACGCAGTATTTT. The variable domain in full, completed from reference TRBV2 and TRBJ2-3, reads EPEVTQTPSHQVTQMGQEVILRCVPISNHLYFYWYRQILGQKVEFLVSFYNNEISEKSEIFDDQFSVERPDGSNFTLKIRSTKLEDSAMYFCASRDYRLAASTDTQYFGPGTRLTVL.

This clonotype was counted only a few times. The gene calls are TRBV7-9 and TRBJ1-1, with 7 bases fitting TRBD1. This CDR3 comprises 17 residues. CDR1 SEHNR and CDR2 FQNEAQ come from the germline V gene (reference sequence). V gave up 3 bases and J gave up 5 bases; unmatched junction bases: 15. The CDR3, as DNA: TGTGCCAGCAGCTTGACAGGGACAAAAGCTTTGGGAACTGAAGCTTTCTTT. Its protein is CASSLTGTKALGTEAFF.

The gene calls are TRBV4-2 and TRBJ2-3; 12 nucleotides agree with TRBD2. The CDR3 is 18 amino acids. The germline gives CDR1 LGHNA, CDR2 YNFKEQ. V trimming: 2 bases; J trimming: 2 bases; junction bases outside the gene matches: 8. DNA for the CDR3: TGTGCCAGCAGCCAAATCGGACTAGCGGGGCAATACACAGATACGCAGTATTTT. Amino acids: CASSQIGLAGQYTDTQYF.

This clonotype turned up a few times. The rearrangement uses TRBV2 and TRBJ2-7, with 9 nucleotides matching TRBD2. Germline CDR1 is SNHLY and CDR2 is FYNNEI. The CDR3 has 13 residues. Trimming at V came to 7 bases and at J to 5 bases, leaving 6 bases not matched to a gene. In DNA, the CDR3 is TGTGCCAGCAAAGATGGGACTAGCCACGAGCAGTACGTC. Translation gives CASKDGTSHEQYV.

This clonotype was recorded a few times. The chain combines TRBV10-2 with TRBJ1-1, with D uncertain. This CDR3 has 15 amino acids. The ends were cut back, 0 bases at V and 1 base at J, with 9 bases in the middle. Per germline, CDR1 WSHSY and CDR2 SAAADI. The CDR3 bases are TGCGCCAGCAGTGAGTCGCCAGGTACGAACACTGAAGCTTTCTTT. Protein product: CASSESPGTNTEAFF.

This clonotype was seen more than once but under ten times. V and J are TRBV5-4 and TRBJ2-4, with D perhaps matching TRBD1 or TRBD2 (5 bases each). There are 20 residues in the CDR3. The germline gives CDR1 SGHNT, CDR2 YYREEE (reference sequence). Trimming removed 0 bases at V and 0 bases at J, with 22 bases between. CDR3 region: CASSLAPLGDRLLAKNIQYF. The CDR3 coding sequence is TGTGCCAGCAGCTTGGCACCCCTAGGGGATCGACTACTAGCCAAAAACATTCAGTACTTC.

This clonotype was seen a few times. The rearrangement uses TRBV3-1 and TRBJ2-1; 7 positions match TRBD1. The CDR3 contains 15 residues. V trimming: 2 bases; J trimming: 6 bases; junction bases outside the gene matches: 7. Per germline, CDR1 LGHDT and CDR2 YNNKEL (reference sequence). CDR3 protein: CASSQNRGFGNEQFF. DNA for the CDR3: TGTGCCAGCAGCCAAAACAGGGGCTTCGGCAATGAGCAGTTCTTC.

This clonotype has at least ten counts. This chain joins TRBV12-3 or TRBV12-4 and TRBJ1-4; TRBD1 matches 8 bases. V shed 3 bases, J shed 0 bases, and the junction held 3 bases outside the gene matches. This CDR3 contains 16 residues. The CDR3 sequence is CASSFGQGTTNEKLFF. CDR3 nucleotides: TGTGCCAGCAGTTTCGGACAGGGAACAACTAATGAAAAACTGTTTTTT.

This clonotype has just a few counts. The rearrangement joins TRBV12-3 or TRBV12-4 to TRBJ1-1; D is possibly TRBD1 (5 bases). The CDR3 is 13 amino acids. Trimming took 7 bases from V and 5 from J, leaving 14 bases between them. CDR3 sequence (DNA): TGTGCCAGCAAAGGAGGGGTCTGGACTGAAGCTTTCTTT. Amino acid sequence: CASKGGVWTEAFF.

The rearrangement links TRBV5-1 to TRBJ2-5; D gene uncertain. Germline CDR1 and CDR2: SGHRS and YFSETQ. The CDR3 totals 15 residues. The V and J ends lost 1 base and 2 bases respectively, with 12 bases between them. CDR3 sequence reads: CASSLPLVGQETQYF. CDR3 in DNA: TGCGCCAGCAGCTTGCCCCTAGTGGGACAAGAGACCCAGTACTTC.

There are a few counts of this clonotype. This chain uses TRBV5-1 with TRBJ2-3; 10 bases are a match to TRBD1. The CDR3 totals 15 residues. Germline values: CDR1 SGHRS, CDR2 YFSETQ. V was pared by 4 bases and J by 3 bases, with 5 bases of the junction left unmatched. CDR3 amino acids: CASSQPGQGTDTQYF. The CDR3 DNA follows: TGCGCCAGCAGCCAGCCGGGACAGGGGACAGATACGCAGTATTTT.

In its sample, this clonotype was seen a few times. This chain joins TRBV6-1 and TRBJ2-6, with 7 positions matching TRBD1. Trimming cost V 7 bases and J 3 bases; bases outside gene matches: 3. The CDR3 extends over 14 amino acids. Per the germline V gene, CDR1 is MNHNS and CDR2 is SASEGT. CDR3 in amino acids: CASTTGVGANVLTF. As DNA, the CDR3 is TGTGCCAGCACTACAGGGGTTGGGGCCAACGTCCTGACTTTC.

This clonotype was found a few times. V is TRBV10-3 and J is TRBJ2-1; 11 nucleotides align to TRBD2. J lost 6 bases, V lost 5 bases, and 6 bases had no gene match. CDR1 and CDR2 (germline): ENHRY, SYGVKD. The CDR3 is made up of 15 amino acids. CDR3 sequence: CAISKTSGTTNEQFF. As DNA, the CDR3 is TGTGCCATCAGTAAGACTAGCGGGACTACCAATGAGCAGTTCTTC.

This rearrangement joins TRBV12-3 or TRBV12-4 to TRBJ2-5; tentative D call: TRBD1 (6 bases). The CDR3 sequence is 14 residues long. Trimming cost V 2 bases and J 6 bases, with 13 bases left between them. The CDR3 loop reads CASSLSQGKKTQYF. CDR3 bases: TGTGCCAGCAGTTTATCCCAGGGGAAGAAGACCCAGTACTTC.

The chain joins TRBV10-3 to TRBJ2-3; 11 nucleotides line up with TRBD2. CDR3 length: 14 amino acids. Trimming cost V 5 bases and J 4 bases; bases outside gene matches: 2. Germline V gene data show CDR1 as ENHRY and CDR2 as SYGVKD. The CDR3 DNA reads TGTGCCATCAGTCCGACTAGCGGGGCAGATACGCAGTATTTT. This gives the protein CAISPTSGADTQYF.

This clonotype was found a few times. The V gene is TRBV20-1, the J gene TRBJ1-1; D is unclear. CDR1 is DFQATT, CDR2 SNEGSKA, per germline (reference sequence). The V end was cut by 6 bases, the J end by 6 bases, with 17 bases between. The CDR3 length is 13 residues. The CDR3 DNA reads as TGCAGTGCCACCCCCGGCCAGATCTCTGAAGCTTTCTTT. It encodes CSATPGQISEAFF.

In its sample, this clonotype was seen a few times. This chain joins TRBV4-1 and TRBJ2-1; tentative D call: TRBD1 (5 bases). The CDR3 totals 18 residues. Looked up from germline, CDR1 is MGHRA and CDR2 is YSYEKL. V was clipped by 2 bases and J by 0 bases, with 17 bases between them. CDR3: CASSQSSKGYHSYNEQFF. CDR3 coding DNA: TGCGCCAGCAGCCAATCGAGTAAGGGGTATCACTCCTACAATGAGCAGTTCTTC.

This chain joins TRBV28 and TRBJ2-5; D unclear. The CDR3 runs 10 residues. Trimming pared 3 bases from V and 10 bases from J, leaving 6 bases between. Germline values: CDR1 MDHEN, CDR2 SYDVKM. The DNA for the CDR3 is TGTGCCAGCAGTTTTTTAAGCCAGTACTTC. Its translation is CASSFLSQYF.

The rearrangement joins TRBV4-2 to TRBJ1-4; TRBD1 is a possible D gene (6 bases). Trimming took 4 bases from V and 8 from J, leaving 17 bases between them. Germline CDR1 LGHNA, CDR2 YNFKEQ. CDR3 length equals 15 residues. The CDR3 DNA sequence: TGTGCCAGCAGCCTAGTACAGGGAAAAGAAGAAAAACTGTTTTTT. Its translation is CASSLVQGKEEKLFF.

This clonotype was detected only a few times. The gene calls are TRBV10-3 and TRBJ1-1, with 11 bases that match TRBD1. Germline-derived CDR1 and CDR2 are ENHRY and SYGVKD. This CDR3 region has 16 residues. V trimming: 1 base; J trimming: 4 bases; junction bases outside the gene matches: 5. The CDR3 DNA sequence: TGTGCCATCAGTGAGTGGGGACAGGGGGTTGGCACTGAAGCTTTCTTT. Protein product: CAISEWGQGVGTEAFF.

This chain connects TRBV29-1 to TRBJ2-2, with D possibly TRBD1 on 6 matching bases. V was shortened by 2 bases and J by 2 bases, with 9 bases between the two germline ends. The CDR3 extends over 14 amino acids. The germline V gene encodes CDR1 SQVTM and CDR2 ANQGSEA. The CDR3: CSVERGRNTGELFF. In DNA, the CDR3 is TGCAGCGTTGAAAGGGGGAGAAACACCGGGGAGCTGTTTTTT.

This chain connects TRBV5-1 to TRBJ2-5; 7 positions match TRBD1. With V trimmed by 4 bases and J by 4 bases, 7 bases remained unmatched. The CDR3 length is 14 residues. CDR1 is SGHRS, CDR2 YFSETQ, per germline. CDR3 sequence reads: CASSVTGKRETQYF. DNA of the CDR3: TGCGCCAGCAGCGTGACAGGGAAAAGAGAGACCCAGTACTTC.

The chain recombines TRBV4-1 with TRBJ2-1; D possibly corresponds to TRBD1 (6 bases). There are 16 residues in the CDR3. The V gene lost 0 bases and the J gene lost 3 bases, with 12 bases spanning the gap. Germline lookup yields CDR1 MGHRA and CDR2 YSYEKL. The CDR3, as DNA: TGCGCCAGCAGCCAAGAGGGGGCGAGGGGCTACAATGAGCAGTTCTTC. It translates to CASSQEGARGYNEQFF.

The chain carries TRBV6-1 and TRBJ2-7, with D possibly TRBD1 on 6 matching bases. There are 13 residues in the CDR3. V lost 4 bases, J lost 4 bases, and 11 bases lay in between. CDR1 MNHNS and CDR2 SASEGT come from the germline V gene. CDR3 coding DNA: TGTGCCAGCAGTGCGGACAGAGTTTACGAGCAGTACGTC. As protein: CASSADRVYEQYV.

This clonotype was detected a few times. The chain combines TRBV14 with TRBJ2-4; no definite D call. This CDR3 comprises 17 residues. V lost 1 base and J 0 bases, leaving 13 bases between the germline ends. The V gene's germline CDR1 is SGHDN and CDR2 FVKESK. The CDR3 coding sequence is TGTGCCAGCAGCCAAGTTCGGGTAGACCTAGCCAAAAACATTCAGTACTTC. This codes for CASSQVRVDLAKNIQYF.

This clonotype was picked up one time. This rearrangement joins TRBV7-9 to TRBJ2-1; D remains ambiguous. The V and J ends lost 1 base and 12 bases respectively, with 10 bases between them. CDR1 is SEHNR and CDR2 is FQNEAQ in the germline V gene (reference sequence). The CDR3 loop spans 12 amino acids. The CDR3 DNA reads as TGTGCCAGCAGCTTAGTATACGGCGCGCAGTTCTTC. This translates into CASSLVYGAQFF.

The chain uses TRBV15 and TRBJ2-3, with 11 bases fitting TRBD2. With V trimmed by 6 bases and J by 7 bases, 15 bases remained unmatched. Germline values: CDR1 LNHNV, CDR2 YYDKDF (reference sequence). The CDR3 is 17 residues long. DNA of the CDR3: TGTGCCACCAGTCGACTAGCGGGACCGGGGGTCCTTAATACGCAGTATTTT. As protein: CATSRLAGPGVLNTQYF.

The chain recombines TRBV5-5 with TRBJ1-2; D is ambiguous. The CDR3 runs 13 residues. V was pared by 0 bases and J by 7 bases, with 10 bases between. Germline V gene data show CDR1 as SGHKS and CDR2 as YYEKEE (reference sequence). Written as DNA, the CDR3 is TGTGCCAGCAGCTTGGACGCGGTGCTTGGCTACACCTTC. Translated, it gives CASSLDAVLGYTF.